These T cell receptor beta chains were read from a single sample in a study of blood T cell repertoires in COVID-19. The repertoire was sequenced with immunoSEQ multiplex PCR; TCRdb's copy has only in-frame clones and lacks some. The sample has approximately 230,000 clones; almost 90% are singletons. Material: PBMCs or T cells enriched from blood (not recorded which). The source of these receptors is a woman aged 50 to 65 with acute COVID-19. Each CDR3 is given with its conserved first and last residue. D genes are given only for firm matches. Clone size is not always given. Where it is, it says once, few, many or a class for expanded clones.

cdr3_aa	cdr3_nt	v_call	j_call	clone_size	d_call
CASRGGRKTEAFF	TGTGCCTCACGCGGGGGGCGAAAAACTGAAGCTTTCTTT	TRBV30	TRBJ1-1	-	-
CASSLTWGYTF	TGTGCCAGCAGCTTGACTTGGGGCTACACCTTC	TRBV7-9	TRBJ1-2	-	-
CASSSTGTGTSYEQYF	TGTGCCAGCAGCTCGACCGGGACAGGGACTTCCTACGAGCAGTACTTC	TRBV11-3	TRBJ2-7	-	TRBD1
CATKQGWTEAFF	TGTGCCACCAAACAGGGTTGGACTGAAGCTTTCTTT	TRBV19	TRBJ1-1	-	-
CASTAQGSMNTEAFF	TGTGCCAGCACCGCTCAGGGTAGTATGAACACTGAAGCTTTCTTT	TRBV11-2	TRBJ1-1	-	-
CASSIIWGGNQPQHF	TGTGCCAGTAGTATCATTTGGGGGGGCAATCAGCCCCAGCATTTT	TRBV19	TRBJ1-5	-	-
CASSRGQGTTGELFF	TGTGCCAGCAGCAGGGGACAGGGGACAACCGGGGAGCTGTTTTTT	TRBV7-3	TRBJ2-2	-	TRBD1
CASKREDTLNEQFF	TGTGCCAGCAAGCGGGAAGATACCCTCAATGAGCAGTTCTTC	TRBV2	TRBJ2-1	-	TRBD2
CASSWRRVGGNEQFF	TGTGCCAGCAGTTGGAGAAGGGTGGGGGGCAATGAGCAGTTCTTC	TRBV2	TRBJ2-1	-	-
CASKGGGGRVYNEQFF	TGTGCCAGTAAAGGTGGTGGCGGGAGGGTTTACAATGAGCAGTTCTTC	TRBV19	TRBJ2-1	-	TRBD2
CASSQLFSGNTIYF	TGTGCCAGCAGCCAACTGTTCTCTGGAAACACCATATATTTT	TRBV3-1/TRBV3-2	TRBJ1-3	-	-
CATSRDPTGANTEAFF	TGTGCCACCAGCAGAGATCCGACAGGGGCGAACACTGAAGCTTTCTTT	TRBV15	TRBJ1-1	-	TRBD1
CAWSSGEETQYF	TGTGCCTGGAGTAGCGGGGAAGAGACCCAGTACTTC	TRBV30	TRBJ2-5	-	TRBD2
CASSPTTRGPGTEAFF	TGTGCCAGCAGTCCCACGACCCGAGGGCCTGGCACTGAAGCTTTCTTT	TRBV28	TRBJ1-1	-	-
CASSARDFTLHNEQFF	TGTGCCAGCAGTGCAAGGGACTTCACGCTACACAATGAGCAGTTCTTC	TRBV28	TRBJ2-1	-	-
CASSLQGREQYF	TGCGCCAGCAGCTTACAGGGTCGGGAGCAGTACTTC	TRBV5-1	TRBJ2-7	-	-
CASSLWGGRDEKLFF	TGTGCCAGCAGTTTATGGGGGGGAAGGGATGAAAAACTGTTTTTT	TRBV27	TRBJ1-4	-	-
CASSEGLAATTGELFF	TGTGCCAGCAGTGAGGGACTAGCGGCCACCACCGGGGAGCTGTTTTTT	TRBV2	TRBJ2-2	few	TRBD2